This entry lists 17 T cell receptor beta chains sequenced from one sample in a study of cytomegalovirus exposure and HLA in healthy donors. Researchers ran the PCR with 60 Vbeta and 13 Jbeta primers. Here immunoSEQ multiplex PCR was the method, and the copy in TCRdb shows in-frame clones only, minus some. The sample has approximately 120,000 clones. Sequencing was done on a sample of PBMCs. The receptors shown here come from a man between 35 and 55 years old in good health and CMV-seronegative.

This sequence joins TRBV7-9 and TRBJ1-1; D gene unclear. This CDR3 is built from 13 residues. Looked up from germline, CDR1 is SEHNR and CDR2 is FQNEAQ (reference sequence). V lost 1 base, J lost 7 bases, and 10 bases lay in between. This CDR3 reads CASSLEQTLEAFF. The CDR3, as DNA: TGTGCCAGCAGCTTAGAACAAACCCTTGAAGCTTTCTTT. Supplemented by reference TRBV7-9 and TRBJ1-1, the full variable domain reads DTGVSQNPRHKITKRGQNVTFRCDPISEHNRLYWYRQTLGQGPEFLTYFQNEAQLEKSRLLSDRFSAERPKGSFSTLEIQRTEQGDSAMYLCASSLEQTLEAFFGQGTRLTVV.

The chain has TRBV9 and TRBJ2-2; 7 nucleotides match TRBD2. Germline V gene data show CDR1 as SGDLS and CDR2 as YYNGEE. The junction had 4 bases not matched to a gene; V was cut back by 0 bases and J by 5 bases. The CDR3 runs to 15 residues. The CDR3 protein is CASSVAGGGTGELFF. The CDR3 DNA reads TGTGCCAGCAGCGTAGCGGGAGGTGGGACCGGGGAGCTGTTTTTT.

The chain employs TRBV5-1 and TRBJ2-7, with D tentatively TRBD2 (5 bases). Germline V gives CDR1 SGHRS, CDR2 YFSETQ. The CDR3 has 13 residues. Deletions cut 7 bases from V and 7 bases from J, with 18 bases between. The CDR3 region is CASGLNLGGEQYF. DNA of the CDR3: TGCGCCAGCGGGTTGAACCTAGGAGGTGAGCAGTACTTC.

The CDR3 nucleotides read TGTGCCAGCAGGTTACTAGCCGCCTCCTACAATGAGCAGTTCTTC. Its translation is CASRLLAASYNEQFF. The chain couples TRBV7-8 to TRBJ2-1, with D perhaps TRBD2 (6 bases). The germline V and J ends were trimmed by 6 bases and 0 bases, with 12 bases remaining between them. Germline CDR1 is SGHVS and CDR2 is FQNEAQ. This CDR3 contains 15 residues.

The V and J genes are TRBV9 and TRBJ2-3; D not certain. The CDR3 has 15 residues. The V end was cut by 4 bases, the J end by 1 base, with 13 bases between. Germline-derived CDR1 and CDR2 are SGDLS and YYNGEE. CDR3 in DNA: TGTGCCAGCAGCTCCCAGGTGACCGGCACAGATACGCAGTATTTT. Translated, it gives CASSSQVTGTDTQYF.

The V and J genes are TRBV18 and TRBJ2-4; D may be TRBD2 (6 bases). The CDR3 has 17 residues. Germline-derived CDR1 and CDR2 are KGHSH and LQKENI. The germline V and J ends were trimmed by 3 bases and 0 bases, with 15 bases remaining between them. The CDR3 reads CASSPFSQGLAKNIQYF. The DNA for the CDR3 is TGTGCCAGCTCACCTTTTAGCCAGGGACTAGCCAAAAACATTCAGTACTTC. The full variable domain, completed using reference TRBV18 and TRBJ2-4, is NAGVMQNPRHLVRRRGQEARLRCSPMKGHSHVYWYRQLPEEGLKFMVYLQKENIIDESGMPKERFSAEFPKEGPSILRIQQVVRGDSAAYFCASSPFSQGLAKNIQYFGAGTRLSVL.

This sequence joins TRBV9 and TRBJ2-1, with 8 bases fitting TRBD2. CDR1 and CDR2 from the germline V gene are SGDLS and YYNGEE. With 3 bases clipped from V and 7 bases from J, the junction kept 12 bases outside the gene matches. The CDR3 sequence is 16 residues long. The CDR3 spells CASSDYRAGVTNEQFF. CDR3 sequence (DNA): TGTGCCAGCAGCGACTACCGAGCGGGAGTTACAAATGAGCAGTTCTTC.

The rearrangement links TRBV15 to TRBJ2-1; a weak D match, TRBD2 (6 bases). Germline V gene sequence: CDR1 LNHNV, CDR2 YYDKDF (reference sequence). This CDR3 contains 16 residues. The germline V and J ends were trimmed by 4 bases and 4 bases, with 17 bases remaining between them. DNA for the CDR3: TGTGCCACCAGCAAGGTCCTAGCGATCGAATACAATGAGCAGTTCTTC. It encodes CATSKVLAIEYNEQFF.

The chain employs TRBV7-9 and TRBJ2-1; TRBD2 matches 9 bases. This CDR3 is 15 amino acids long. Germline V gene lookup returns CDR1 SEHNR and CDR2 FQNEAQ (reference sequence). The junction had 6 bases not matched to a gene; V was cut back by 2 bases and J by 7 bases. The chain's CDR3 is CASSLLAGRGNEQFF. The CDR3 DNA follows: TGTGCCAGCAGCTTACTAGCGGGAAGGGGAAATGAGCAGTTCTTC.

The V gene is TRBV28, the J gene TRBJ2-5, with D tentatively TRBD1 (6 bases). The V end was cut by 7 bases, the J end by 5 bases, with 26 bases between. Per the germline V gene, CDR1 is MDHEN and CDR2 is SYDVKM. This CDR3 contains 17 residues. The CDR3 reads CASNYFPGQSRWETQYF. Written as DNA, the CDR3 is TGTGCCAGCAATTATTTTCCGGGACAATCCCGTTGGGAGACCCAGTACTTC.

The V gene is TRBV6-5, the J gene TRBJ1-2, with TRBD1 as a possible D gene (5 bases). Germline V gives CDR1 MNHEY, CDR2 SVGAGI. V lost 0 bases to trimming and J lost 4 bases, with 9 bases between them. CDR3 size: 14 residues. Here the CDR3 reads CASSYSRRGYGYTF. The CDR3 nucleotides read TGTGCCAGCAGTTACTCGAGAAGGGGCTATGGCTACACCTTC.

J is TRBJ2-2 and V is TRBV9, with 10 bases identical to TRBD2. Per germline, CDR1 SGDLS and CDR2 YYNGEE. V lost 3 bases to trimming and J lost 5 bases; unmatched junction nucleotides: 7. CDR3 size: 16 residues. The CDR3 here is CASSEASGRETGELFF. The CDR3 DNA follows: TGTGCCAGCAGCGAGGCTAGCGGGAGAGAAACCGGGGAGCTGTTTTTT.

This chain uses TRBV6-1 with TRBJ2-6; the match to TRBD1 covers 7 bases. Germline V gene sequence: CDR1 MNHNS, CDR2 SASEGT. The CDR3 extends over 15 amino acids. The V and J ends lost 5 bases and 4 bases, in that order; junction bases with no gene match: 5. CDR3 sequence: CASSTGAVGANVLTF. The DNA of the CDR3 is TGTGCCAGCAGTACAGGGGCGGTAGGGGCCAACGTCCTGACTTTC.

The J gene is TRBJ1-2, the V gene TRBV6-4; 9 bases are a match to TRBD1. Germline V gene sequence: CDR1 MRHNA, CDR2 SNTAGT. The CDR3 has 15 amino acids. Trimming removed 4 bases from V and 6 bases from J; junction bases left unmatched: 9. The chain's CDR3 is CASSATGTGRNGYTF. The CDR3 nucleotides are TGTGCCAGCAGTGCCACCGGGACAGGGAGAAATGGCTACACCTTC.

V is TRBV7-9 and J is TRBJ1-5; possibly TRBD1 for D (5 bases). V dropped 4 bases and J dropped 0 bases, with 10 bases sitting between them. CDR1 SEHNR and CDR2 FQNEAQ come from the germline V gene (reference sequence). This CDR3 has 15 amino acids. The CDR3 DNA follows: TGTGCCAGCAGCTGGGGGGGAAGTAGCAATCAGCCCCAGCATTTT. It encodes CASSWGGSSNQPQHF.

The chain combines TRBV10-3 with TRBJ1-2, with D possibly TRBD1 on 6 matching bases. Looked up from germline, CDR1 is ENHRY and CDR2 is SYGVKD. V lost 2 bases, J lost 2 bases, and 9 bases lay in between. The CDR3 has 14 amino acids. CDR3 region: CAISEGQGNYGYTF. The CDR3 DNA sequence: TGTGCCATCAGTGAGGGGCAGGGGAACTATGGCTACACCTTC.

V gene TRBV11-3 combines with J gene TRBJ2-6; D unresolved. Trimming removed 3 bases from V and 19 bases from J, with 19 bases in between. Germline values: CDR1 SGHNT, CDR2 YENEEA. The CDR3 sequence is 13 residues long. The CDR3 bases are TGTGCCAGCAGCTTGGGTACGATGGCAGGCCGAACTTTC. Protein product: CASSLGTMAGRTF.